This T cell receptor (beta chain) was sequenced during a study of blood T cell repertoires in COVID-19. Across the whole study: Sites across the United States, Italy and Spain contributed samples from acute and convalescent COVID-19. PBMCs, B-cell-depleted T cells, or T cells provided the cDNA or gDNA that made up the material.

Methods used by the authors: How many nucleated cells were present was estimated from reference gene primer amplification. Libraries were prepared by immunoSEQ multiplex PCR; TCRdb keeps only in-frame clonotypes and omits some of them. V and J calls and clone size are given by that table; D and trimming were obtained from the DNA. The table has about 110,000 clones, more than 65% seen once. The CDR3 is 15 amino acids. The germline V gene has CDR1 SGHTA and CDR2 FQGTGA. Trimming at V came to 1 base and at J to 6 bases, leaving 4 bases not matched to a gene. The TCR originated in a woman aged 80 or over with active or convalescent COVID-19. The V and J genes are TRBV7-3 and TRBJ2-3, with TRBD2 matching 10 bases. Sequencing was carried out using peripheral blood. This chain's CDR3 is CASSLSLAGADTQYF. CDR3 DNA: TGTGCCAGCAGCTTAAGTCTAGCGGGAGCCGATACGCAGTATTTT.